This paragraph covers one T cell receptor beta chain sequence. Its antigen is not known. Clones were read by immunoSEQ multiplex PCR, and TCRdb kept only the in-frame ones, dropping some. The sample records 50,000 to 75,000 clones, approximately 98% being singletons. This specimen comes from a study of Tregs in tolerant kidney transplant recipients. Findings and limits, study-wide: Findings come from small patient numbers and require larger validation.

This specimen was Tregs from blood, taken before the transplant. The receptor comes from a human donor who received a combined kidney and bone marrow transplant.

CDR3 in DNA: TGTGCCAGCAGCCAGGCCGGGACTAGCGGGGTTACAGATACGCAGTATTTT. Its translation is CASSQAGTSGVTDTQYF. The J gene is TRBJ2-3, the V gene TRBV4-2; 13 bases match TRBD2. This CDR3 region has 17 residues. Losses at the gene ends were 3 bases for V and 3 bases for J; bases not matched to a gene: 6. Germline loops: CDR1 LGHNA, CDR2 YNFKEQ.